This T cell receptor (beta chain) was obtained from a study of beta chain features in type 1 diabetes. In this sample, this clone turned up a few times. Its specificity is unknown. TCRB transcripts that were expressed got sequenced, as all of the isolated RNA had been reverse transcribed. Only in-frame clones appear in the TCRdb table, and some are missing; sequencing was by immunoSEQ multiplex PCR. The sample gives 400,000 to 500,000 clones, approximately 15% of which show up once; under 0.04% is in the top ten. V was clipped by 6 bases and J by 4 bases, with 15 bases between them. Germline loops: CDR1 MDHEN, CDR2 SYDVKM. This CDR3 spans 15 amino acids. Study-wide results and limits: Small HLA sub-analyses could not settle whether HLA shapes TCRB rearrangement.

This receptor was obtained from a man between 25 and 39 years old in good health. Sequencing was performed on naive CD4+ T cells from blood. V is TRBV28 and J is TRBJ1-4; D perhaps matches TRBD1 (5 bases). CDR3 coding DNA: TGTGCCAGCAGGACCTCCGGGACCTATAATGAAAAACTGTTTTTT. Translated: CASRTSGTYNEKLFF.